The source of this T cell receptor (beta chain) is a study of blood T cell repertoires in COVID-19. Overall study: COVID-19 samples, acute and convalescent, were from the United States, Italy and Spain. T cells, B-cell-depleted T cells, or PBMCs supplied cDNA or gDNA.

From germline, CDR1 is SNHLY and CDR2 FYNNEI. Trimming took 7 bases from V and 4 from J, leaving 10 bases between them. The CDR3 consists of 13 residues. Original analysis: Amplification of reference gene primers was used by the study to estimate nucleated cell counts. TCRdb keeps only in-frame clones here, not all; method: immunoSEQ multiplex PCR. V, J and clone size derive from that table, while D and trimming were established from the DNA sequence. The sample consists of some 150,000 clones, 70% to 85% of them appearing once. Patients at the Seattle site were enrolled during active infection and followed longitudinally.

V gene TRBV2 combines with J gene TRBJ1-4, with D unresolved. Specimen: peripheral blood. The receptor was derived from a man aged 55 to 70 with COVID-19, enrolled during active disease. The CDR3: CASIIDINEKLFF. CDR3 sequence (DNA): TGTGCCAGCATTATAGACATTAATGAAAAACTGTTTTTT.